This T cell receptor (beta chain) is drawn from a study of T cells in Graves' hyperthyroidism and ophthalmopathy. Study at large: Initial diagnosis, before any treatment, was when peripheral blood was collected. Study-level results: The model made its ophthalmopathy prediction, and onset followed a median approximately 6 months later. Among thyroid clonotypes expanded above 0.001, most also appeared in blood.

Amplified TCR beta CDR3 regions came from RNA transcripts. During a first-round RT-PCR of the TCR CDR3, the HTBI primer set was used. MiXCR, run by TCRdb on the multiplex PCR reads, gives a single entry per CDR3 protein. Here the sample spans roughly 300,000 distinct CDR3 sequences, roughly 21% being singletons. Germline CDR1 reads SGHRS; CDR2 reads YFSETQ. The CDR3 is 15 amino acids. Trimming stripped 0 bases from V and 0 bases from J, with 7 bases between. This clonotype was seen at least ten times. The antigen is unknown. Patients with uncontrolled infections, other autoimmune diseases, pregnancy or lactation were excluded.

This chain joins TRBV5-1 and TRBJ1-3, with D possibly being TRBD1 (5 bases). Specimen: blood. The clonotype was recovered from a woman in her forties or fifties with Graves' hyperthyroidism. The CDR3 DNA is TGCGCCAGCAGCTTGGCCGGGGGCTCTGGAAACACCATATATTTT. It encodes CASSLAGGSGNTIYF.